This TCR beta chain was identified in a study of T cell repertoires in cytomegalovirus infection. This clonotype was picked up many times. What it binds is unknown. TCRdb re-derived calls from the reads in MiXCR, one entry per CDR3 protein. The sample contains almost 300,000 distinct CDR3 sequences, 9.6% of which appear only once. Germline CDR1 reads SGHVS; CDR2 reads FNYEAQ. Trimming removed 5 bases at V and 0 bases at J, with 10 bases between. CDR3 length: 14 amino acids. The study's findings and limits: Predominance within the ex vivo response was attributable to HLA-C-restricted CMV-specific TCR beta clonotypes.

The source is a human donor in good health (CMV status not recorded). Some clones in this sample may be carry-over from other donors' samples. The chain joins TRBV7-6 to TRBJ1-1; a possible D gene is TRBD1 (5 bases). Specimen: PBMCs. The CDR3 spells CASSPPGMNTEAFF. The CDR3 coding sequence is TGTGCCAGCAGCCCCCCAGGGATGAACACTGAAGCTTTCTTT.